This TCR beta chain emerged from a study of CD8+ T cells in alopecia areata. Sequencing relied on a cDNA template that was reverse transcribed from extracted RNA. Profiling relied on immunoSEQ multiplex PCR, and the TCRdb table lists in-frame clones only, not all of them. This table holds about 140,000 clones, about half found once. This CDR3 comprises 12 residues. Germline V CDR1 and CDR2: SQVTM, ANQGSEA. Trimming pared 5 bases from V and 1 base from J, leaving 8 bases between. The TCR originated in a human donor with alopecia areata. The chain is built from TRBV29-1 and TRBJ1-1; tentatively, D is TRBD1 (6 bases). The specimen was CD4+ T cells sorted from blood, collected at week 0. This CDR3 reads CSVSTGNTEAFF. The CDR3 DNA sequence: TGCAGCGTTTCGACAGGGAACACTGAAGCTTTCTTT.